Reported below is one T cell receptor beta chain. The data originate from a study of blood T cell repertoires in COVID-19. A Seattle source enrolled patients during active infection and followed them longitudinally. Germline V gives CDR1 MDHEN, CDR2 SYDVKM. The CDR3 has 13 residues. The V end was cut by 3 bases, the J end by 6 bases, with 12 bases between. Clones were sequenced by immunoSEQ multiplex PCR, and TCRdb holds only the in-frame ones, with some missing. Of around 360,000 clones listed, 70% to 90% are singletons. V and J are TRBV28 and TRBJ2-7; perhaps TRBD2 as D (6 bases). Sequencing was carried out using peripheral blood. This receptor was taken from a woman younger than 45 with COVID-19, enrolled during active disease. CDR3 loop: CASSLRGPREQYF. In nucleotides, the CDR3 is TGTGCCAGCAGTTTGCGGGGTCCCCGCGAGCAGTACTTC.